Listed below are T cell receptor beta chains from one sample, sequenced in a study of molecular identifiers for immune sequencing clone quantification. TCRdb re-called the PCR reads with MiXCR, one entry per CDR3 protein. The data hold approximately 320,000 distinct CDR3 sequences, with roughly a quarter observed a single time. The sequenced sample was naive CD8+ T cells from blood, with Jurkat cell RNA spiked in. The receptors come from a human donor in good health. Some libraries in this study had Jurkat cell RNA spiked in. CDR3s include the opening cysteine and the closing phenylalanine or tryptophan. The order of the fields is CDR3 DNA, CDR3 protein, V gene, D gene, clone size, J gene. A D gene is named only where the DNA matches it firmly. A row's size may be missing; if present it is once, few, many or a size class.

TGTGCCAGCAGCTCGACAGGGAACGCAGACGAGCAGTACTTC,CASSSTGNADEQYF,TRBV7-9,TRBD1,many,TRBJ2-7
TGTGCCAGCAGCCCGCGTGGTGGGGCCTACGAGCAGTACTTC,CASSPRGGAYEQYF,TRBV9,-,-,TRBJ2-7
TGCGCCAGCAGCCAAGTTCTTAGCGGGGGTTCCTACGAGCAGTACTTC,CASSQVLSGGSYEQYF,TRBV4-1,TRBD2,-,TRBJ2-7
TGTGCCAGCAGCATAAGAAAAACCCGCTACGAGCAGTACTTC,CASSIRKTRYEQYF,TRBV11-3,-,few,TRBJ2-7
TGCGCCAGCCCTGGGCTAATTCGACGCTCCGTCGAGCAGTACTTC,CASPGLIRRSVEQYF,TRBV23-1,-,few,TRBJ2-7
TGTGCCAGCAGTTACTCCATGAACACTGAAGCTTTCTTT,CASSYSMNTEAFF,TRBV12-3/TRBV12-4,-,many,TRBJ1-1
TGTGCCAGCAGCTTACTCAGAAACAAAAACAATGAGCAGTTCTTC,CASSLLRNKNNEQFF,TRBV11-2,-,many,TRBJ2-1
TGTGCCAGCAGTTTAATACAGGGGATCCAAGAGACCCAGTACTTC,CASSLIQGIQETQYF,TRBV12-3/TRBV12-4,TRBD1,many,TRBJ2-5
TGCGCCAGCAGCCAAGATGCGGGAGGGCCCACAGATACGCAGTATTTT,CASSQDAGGPTDTQYF,TRBV4-3,TRBD2,many,TRBJ2-3
TGCAGCGTTGGTACGGGGGACAATGAGCAGTTCTTC,CSVGTGDNEQFF,TRBV29-1,-,-,TRBJ2-1
TGTGCCAGCAGCTTAGCGTTTGGACAGGGGGCTGGGTACGAGACCCAGTACTTC,CASSLAFGQGAGYETQYF,TRBV7-2,TRBD1,many,TRBJ2-5
TGCGCCAGCAGCCACGAGTCGAACACTGAAGCTTTCTTT,CASSHESNTEAFF,TRBV4-1,-,-,TRBJ1-1
TGCGCCAGCAGCCACAGCATGCGACGGGGGATATTCGAGCAGTACTTC,CASSHSMRRGIFEQYF,TRBV4-3,-,many,TRBJ2-7